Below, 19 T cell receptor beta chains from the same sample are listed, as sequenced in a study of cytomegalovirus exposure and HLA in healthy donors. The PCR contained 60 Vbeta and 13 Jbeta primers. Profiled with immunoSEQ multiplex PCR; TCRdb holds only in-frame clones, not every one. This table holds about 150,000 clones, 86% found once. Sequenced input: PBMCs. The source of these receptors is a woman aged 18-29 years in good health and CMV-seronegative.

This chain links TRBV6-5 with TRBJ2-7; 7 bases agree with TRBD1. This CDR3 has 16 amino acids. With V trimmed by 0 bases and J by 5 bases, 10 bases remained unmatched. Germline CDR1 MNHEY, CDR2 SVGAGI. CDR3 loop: CASSYSGPRTGNEQYF. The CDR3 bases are TGTGCCAGCAGTTACTCGGGCCCCCGGACAGGCAACGAGCAGTACTTC.

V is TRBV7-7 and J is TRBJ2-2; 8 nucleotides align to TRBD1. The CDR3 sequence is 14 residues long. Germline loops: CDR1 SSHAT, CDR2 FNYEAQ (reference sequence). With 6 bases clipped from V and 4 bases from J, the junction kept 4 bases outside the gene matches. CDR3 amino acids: CASSNGQGTGELFF. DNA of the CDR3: TGTGCCAGCAGTAACGGACAGGGCACCGGGGAGCTGTTTTTT.

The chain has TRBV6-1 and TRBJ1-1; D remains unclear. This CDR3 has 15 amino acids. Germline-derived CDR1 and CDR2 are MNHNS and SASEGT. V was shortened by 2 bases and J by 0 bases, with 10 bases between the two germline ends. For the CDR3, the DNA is TGTGCCAGCAGTGAACGTCGGGAATTGAACACTGAAGCTTTCTTT. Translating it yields CASSERRELNTEAFF.

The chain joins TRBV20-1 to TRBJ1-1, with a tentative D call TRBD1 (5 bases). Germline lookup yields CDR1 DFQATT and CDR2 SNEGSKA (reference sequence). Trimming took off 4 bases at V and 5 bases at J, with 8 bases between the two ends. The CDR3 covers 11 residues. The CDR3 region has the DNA TGCAGTGCTACGGGGGGGACTGAAGCTTTCTTT. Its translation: CSATGGTEAFF.

CDR3 amino acids: CASSLPGDWQPQHF. As DNA, the CDR3 is TGTGCCAGCAGCTTACCGGGGGATTGGCAGCCCCAGCATTTT. The chain couples TRBV7-9 to TRBJ1-5; tentative D call: TRBD1 (5 bases). Germline lookup yields CDR1 SEHNR and CDR2 FQNEAQ (reference sequence). The CDR3 extends over 14 amino acids. V was shortened by 2 bases and J by 7 bases, with 12 bases between the two germline ends.

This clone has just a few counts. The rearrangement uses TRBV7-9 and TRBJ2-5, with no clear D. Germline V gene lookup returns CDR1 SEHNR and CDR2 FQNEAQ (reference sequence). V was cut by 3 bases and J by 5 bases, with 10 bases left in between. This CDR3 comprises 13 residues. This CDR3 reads CASSFIPSETQYF. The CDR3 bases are TGTGCCAGCAGCTTTATCCCAAGCGAGACCCAGTACTTC. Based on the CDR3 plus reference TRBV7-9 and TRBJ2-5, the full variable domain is DTGVSQNPRHKITKRGQNVTFRCDPISEHNRLYWYRQTLGQGPEFLTYFQNEAQLEKSRLLSDRFSAERPKGSFSTLEIQRTEQGDSAMYLCASSFIPSETQYFGPGTRLLVL.

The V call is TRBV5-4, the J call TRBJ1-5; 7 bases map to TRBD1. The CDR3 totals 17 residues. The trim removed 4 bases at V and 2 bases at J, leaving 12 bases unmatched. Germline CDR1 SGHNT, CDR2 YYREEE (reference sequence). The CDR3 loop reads CASSQGGSGVGNQPQHF. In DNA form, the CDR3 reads TGTGCCAGCAGCCAGGGGGGATCGGGTGTGGGCAATCAGCCCCAGCATTTT.

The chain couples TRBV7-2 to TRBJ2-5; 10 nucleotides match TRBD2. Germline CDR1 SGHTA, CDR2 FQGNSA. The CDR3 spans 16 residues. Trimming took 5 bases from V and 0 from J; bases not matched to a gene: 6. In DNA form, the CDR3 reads TGTGCCAGCAGCCCAAGGACTAGCGGAAACCAAGAGACCCAGTACTTC. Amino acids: CASSPRTSGNQETQYF.

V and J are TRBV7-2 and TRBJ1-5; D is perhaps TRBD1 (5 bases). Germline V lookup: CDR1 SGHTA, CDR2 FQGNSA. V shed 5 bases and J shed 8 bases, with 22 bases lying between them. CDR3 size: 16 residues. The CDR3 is CASSNGGAGSVEPQHF. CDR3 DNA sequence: TGTGCCAGCAGCAACGGCGGTGCAGGGTCAGTAGAGCCCCAGCATTTT.

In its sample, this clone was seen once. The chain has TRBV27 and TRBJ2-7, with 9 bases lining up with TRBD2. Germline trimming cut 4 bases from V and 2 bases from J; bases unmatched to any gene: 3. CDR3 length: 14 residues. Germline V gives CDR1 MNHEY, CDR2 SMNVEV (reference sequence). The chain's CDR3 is CASSYSGGAYEQYF. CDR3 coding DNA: TGTGCCAGCAGTTATAGCGGGGGCGCCTACGAGCAGTACTTC.

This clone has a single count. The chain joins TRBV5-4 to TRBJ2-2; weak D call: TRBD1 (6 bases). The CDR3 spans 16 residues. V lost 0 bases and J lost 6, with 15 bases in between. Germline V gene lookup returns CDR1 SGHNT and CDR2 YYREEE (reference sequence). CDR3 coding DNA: TGTGCCAGCAGCTTGGGGGGGCTCAGGGCCGCCGGGGAGCTGTTTTTT. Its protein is CASSLGGLRAAGELFF.

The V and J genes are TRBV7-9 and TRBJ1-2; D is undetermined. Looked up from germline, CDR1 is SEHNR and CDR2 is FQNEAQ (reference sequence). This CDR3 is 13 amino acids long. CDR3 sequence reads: CVPGGGTNYGYTF. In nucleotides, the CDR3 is TGTGTGCCCGGTGGCGGTACTAACTATGGCTACACCTTC. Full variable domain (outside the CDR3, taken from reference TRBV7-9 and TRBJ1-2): DTGVSQNPRHKITKRGQNVTFRCDPISEHNRLYWYRQTLGQGPEFLTYFQNEAQLEKSRLLSDRFSAERPKGSFSTLEIQRTEQGDSAMYLCVPGGGTNYGYTFGSGTRLTVV.

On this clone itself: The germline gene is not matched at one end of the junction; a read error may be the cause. The CDR3 protein is CASSSGQGSQLQHF. CDR3 sequence (DNA): TGTGCCAGCAGTTCCGGACAGGGCTCTCAGCTCCAGCATTTT. The chain has TRBV28 and TRBJ1-5; 8 nucleotides agree with TRBD1. The CDR3 consists of 14 residues. CDR1 and CDR2 from the germline V gene are MDHEN and SYDVKM.

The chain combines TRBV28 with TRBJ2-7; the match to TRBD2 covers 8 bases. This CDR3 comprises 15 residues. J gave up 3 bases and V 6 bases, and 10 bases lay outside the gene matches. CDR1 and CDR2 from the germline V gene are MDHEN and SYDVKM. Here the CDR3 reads CASRPSAGEGYEQYF. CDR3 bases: TGTGCCAGCAGGCCATCAGCGGGAGAGGGCTACGAGCAGTACTTC. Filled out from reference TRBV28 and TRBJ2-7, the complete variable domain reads DVKVTQSSRYLVKRTGEKVFLECVQDMDHENMFWYRQDPGLGLRLIYFSYDVKMKEKGDIPEGYSVSREKKERFSLILESASTNQTSMYLCASRPSAGEGYEQYFGPGTRLTVT.

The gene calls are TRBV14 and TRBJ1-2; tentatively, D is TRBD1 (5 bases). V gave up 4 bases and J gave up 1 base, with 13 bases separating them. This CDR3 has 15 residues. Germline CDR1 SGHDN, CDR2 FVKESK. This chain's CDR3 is CASSRRGGLNYGYTF. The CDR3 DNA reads TGTGCCAGCAGCCGACGGGGGGGTCTTAACTATGGCTACACCTTC.

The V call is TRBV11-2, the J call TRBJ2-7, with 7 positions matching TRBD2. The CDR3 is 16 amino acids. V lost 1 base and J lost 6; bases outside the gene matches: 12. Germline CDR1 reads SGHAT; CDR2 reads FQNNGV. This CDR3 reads CASSLGLADAFGEQYF. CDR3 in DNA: TGTGCCAGCAGCTTAGGGCTAGCGGATGCTTTTGGCGAGCAGTACTTC. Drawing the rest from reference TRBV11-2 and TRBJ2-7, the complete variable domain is EAGVAQSPRYKIIEKRQSVAFWCNPISGHATLYWYQQILGQGPKLLIQFQNNGVVDDSQLPKDRFSAERLKGVDSTLKIQPAKLEDSAVYLCASSLGLADAFGEQYFGPGTRLTVT.

This CDR3 is CAWSSSDRIGYGYTF. CDR3 coding DNA: TGTGCCTGGAGCTCTTCGGACAGGATAGGCTATGGCTACACCTTC. The V and J genes are TRBV30 and TRBJ1-2, with TRBD1 identical over 7 bases. Germline V CDR1 and CDR2: GTSNPN, SVGIG (reference sequence). Trimming removed 3 bases from V and 4 bases from J; junction bases left unmatched: 11. The length of the CDR3 is 15 residues. The variable domain in full, completed from reference TRBV30 and TRBJ1-2, reads SQTIHQWPATLVQPVGSPLSLECTVEGTSNPNLYWYRQAAGRGLQLLFYSVGIGQISSEVPQNLSASRPQDRQFILSSKKLLLSDSGFYLCAWSSSDRIGYGYTFGSGTRLTVV.

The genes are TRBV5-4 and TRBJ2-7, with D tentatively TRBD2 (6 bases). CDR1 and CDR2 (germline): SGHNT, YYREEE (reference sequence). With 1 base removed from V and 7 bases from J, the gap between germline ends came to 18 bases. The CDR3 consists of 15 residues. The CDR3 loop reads CASSLPSALAEEQYF. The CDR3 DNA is TGTGCCAGCAGCTTGCCTTCGGCCTTAGCGGAGGAGCAGTACTTC.

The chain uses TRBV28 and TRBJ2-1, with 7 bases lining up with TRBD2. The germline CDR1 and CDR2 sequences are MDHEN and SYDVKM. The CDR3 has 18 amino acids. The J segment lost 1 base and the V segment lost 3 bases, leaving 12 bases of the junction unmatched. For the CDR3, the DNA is TGTGCCAGCAGTTTGGCGGGACTACTAACGGGATCCTACAATGAGCAGTTCTTC. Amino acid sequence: CASSLAGLLTGSYNEQFF.